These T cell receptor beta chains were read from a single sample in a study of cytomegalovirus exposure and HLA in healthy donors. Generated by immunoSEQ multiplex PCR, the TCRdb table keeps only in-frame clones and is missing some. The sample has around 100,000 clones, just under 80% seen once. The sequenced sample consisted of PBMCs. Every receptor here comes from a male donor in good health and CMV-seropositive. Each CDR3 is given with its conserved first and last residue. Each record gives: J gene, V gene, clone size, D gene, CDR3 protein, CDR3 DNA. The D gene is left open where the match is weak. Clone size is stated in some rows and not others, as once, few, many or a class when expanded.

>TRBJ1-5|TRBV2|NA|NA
CASSEGQGTTRNQPQHF
TGTGCCAGCAGTGAGGGGCAGGGGACAACCCGCAATCAGCCCCAGCATTTT
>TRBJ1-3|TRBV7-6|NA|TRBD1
CASSATGPTSGNTIYF
TGTGCCAGCAGCGCGACAGGGCCTACGTCTGGAAACACCATATATTTT
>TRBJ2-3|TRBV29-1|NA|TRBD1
CSVDWRQGFDTQYF
TGCAGCGTTGATTGGAGACAGGGCTTCGATACGCAGTATTTT
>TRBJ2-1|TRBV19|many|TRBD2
CASSIVAGPYNEQFF
TGTGCCAGTAGTATTGTAGCGGGGCCCTACAATGAGCAGTTCTTC
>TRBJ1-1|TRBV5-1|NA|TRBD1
CASSPLGGQGAFF
TGCGCCAGCAGCCCCCTTGGGGGACAGGGTGCTTTCTTT
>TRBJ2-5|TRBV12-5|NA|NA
CAGGFHAEETQYF
TGTGCTGGTGGTTTTCATGCGGAAGAGACCCAGTACTTC
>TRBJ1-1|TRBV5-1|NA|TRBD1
CASSRGQGVGTEAFF
TGCGCCAGCAGCCGTGGACAGGGGGTGGGCACTGAAGCTTTCTTT
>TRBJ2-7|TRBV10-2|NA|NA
CASSETVDEQYF
TGCGCCAGCAGTGAGACGGTCGACGAGCAGTACTTC
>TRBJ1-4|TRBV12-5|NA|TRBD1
CASGQSGTGKRGEKLFF
TGTGCTAGTGGACAGTCCGGGACAGGGAAAAGGGGGGAAAAACTGTTTTTT
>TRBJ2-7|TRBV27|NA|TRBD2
CATQSGRVGGAWEQYF
TGTGCCACCCAATCCGGTCGGGTCGGGGGGGCGTGGGAGCAGTACTTC
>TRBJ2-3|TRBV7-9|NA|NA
CASSLLGAGPDTQYF
TGTGCCAGCAGCTTACTTGGGGCTGGCCCAGATACGCAGTATTTT
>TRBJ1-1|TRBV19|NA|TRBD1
CASRGTGVNTEAFF
TGTGCCAGTAGGGGGACAGGAGTGAACACTGAAGCTTTCTTT
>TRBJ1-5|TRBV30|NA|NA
CAWSGPMRVGQPQHF
TGTGCCTGGAGTGGACCGATGAGGGTGGGTCAGCCCCAGCATTTT
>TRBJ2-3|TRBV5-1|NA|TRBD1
CASSRGQGSTDTQYF
TGCGCCAGCAGCCGCGGACAGGGGAGCACAGATACGCAGTATTTT
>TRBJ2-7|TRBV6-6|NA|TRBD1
CASSYSSGQGYEQYF
TGTGCCAGCAGTTACTCGTCGGGACAGGGTTACGAGCAGTACTTC
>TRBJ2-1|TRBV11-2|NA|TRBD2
CASSSSSGRPGGEQFF
TGTGCCAGCAGCTCAAGTAGCGGGAGGCCGGGGGGTGAGCAGTTCTTC
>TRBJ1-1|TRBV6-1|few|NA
CASSERRNTEAFF
TGTGCCAGCAGTGAACGTCGGAACACTGAAGCTTTCTTT
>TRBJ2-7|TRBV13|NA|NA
CASSPPSQGWKQYF
TGTGCCAGCAGCCCGCCCTCCCAGGGATGGAAGCAGTACTTC
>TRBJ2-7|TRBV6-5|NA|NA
CASSYQRQLPNYEQYF
TGTGCCAGCAGTTACCAAAGACAGTTACCGAACTACGAGCAGTACTTC
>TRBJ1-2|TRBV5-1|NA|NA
CASSPGGDTDYGYTF
TGCGCCAGCAGCCCGGGGGGTGACACGGACTATGGCTACACCTTC
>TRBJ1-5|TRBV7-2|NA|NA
CASLEAHSNQPQHF
TGTGCCAGCTTGGAGGCCCATAGCAATCAGCCCCAGCATTTT
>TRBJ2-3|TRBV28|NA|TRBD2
CASSFVMSVGGRSPDTQYF
TGTGCCAGCAGTTTTGTTATGTCTGTCGGCGGGAGGTCCCCAGATACGCAGTATTTT
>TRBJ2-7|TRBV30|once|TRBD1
CAWSERTGAEQYF
TGTGCCTGGAGTGAAAGGACAGGCGCCGAGCAGTACTTC
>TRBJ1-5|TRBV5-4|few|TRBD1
CASSLDRASNQPQHF
TGTGCCAGCAGTTTGGACAGGGCAAGCAATCAGCCCCAGCATTTT
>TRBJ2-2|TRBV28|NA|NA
CASSLPAGYGTGELFF
TGTGCCAGCAGTCTCCCTGCGGGCTATGGCACCGGGGAGCTGTTTTTT
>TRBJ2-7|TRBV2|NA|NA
CASSGGAYEQYF
TGTGCCAGCAGTGGGGGGGCCTACGAGCAGTACTTC
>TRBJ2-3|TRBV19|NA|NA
CAIREQGPVDTQYF
TGTGCCATCAGAGAGCAGGGCCCGGTAGATACGCAGTATTTT
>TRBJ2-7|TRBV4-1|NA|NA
CASSQASGLRGEQYF
TGCGCCAGCAGCCAAGCATCCGGCCTGAGAGGGGAGCAGTACTTC
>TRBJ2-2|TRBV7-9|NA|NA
CASSPLLGELFF
TGTGCCAGCAGCCCACTCTTGGGGGAGCTGTTTTTT
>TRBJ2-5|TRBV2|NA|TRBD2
CASRRSGLARETQYF
TGTGCCAGCAGACGCTCAGGACTAGCGAGGGAGACCCAGTACTTC
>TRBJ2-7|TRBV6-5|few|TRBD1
CASTDRGRQEQYF
TGTGCCAGCACCGACAGGGGACGTCAGGAGCAGTACTTC
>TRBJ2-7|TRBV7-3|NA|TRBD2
CASSLLWRGAYEQYF
TGTGCCAGCAGCTTACTTTGGCGGGGGGCCTACGAGCAGTACTTC
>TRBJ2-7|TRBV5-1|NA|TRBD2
CASSLARASGGHEQYF
TGCGCCAGCAGCTTGGCCCGCGCTAGCGGGGGCCACGAGCAGTACTTC
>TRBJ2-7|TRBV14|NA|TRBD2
CASSPGLADFYEQYF
TGTGCCAGCAGCCCGGGACTAGCGGACTTCTACGAGCAGTACTTC
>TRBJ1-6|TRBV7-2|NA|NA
CASSLNNSPLHF
TGTGCCAGCAGCCTTAATAATTCACCCCTCCACTTT
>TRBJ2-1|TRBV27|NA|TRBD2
CASSQAGEYNEQFF
TGTGCCAGCAGCCAAGCGGGGGAGTACAATGAGCAGTTCTTC
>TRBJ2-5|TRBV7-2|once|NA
CASSLAPQGRETQYF
TGTGCCAGCAGCTTAGCGCCGCAAGGGAGAGAGACCCAGTACTTC
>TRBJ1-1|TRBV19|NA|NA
CASRTGNTEAFF
TGTGCCAGTCGAACAGGGAACACTGAAGCTTTCTTT
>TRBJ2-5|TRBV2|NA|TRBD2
CASGNGLAGGQETQYF
TGTGCCAGCGGGAACGGACTAGCGGGGGGGCAAGAGACCCAGTACTTC
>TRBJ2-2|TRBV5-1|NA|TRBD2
CASSPSGPITGELFF
TGCGCCAGCAGCCCTAGCGGGCCCATCACCGGGGAGCTGTTTTTT
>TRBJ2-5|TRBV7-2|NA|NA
CASTLGIAGQGAQYF
TGTGCCAGCACCCTCGGGATAGCGGGGCAGGGGGCCCAGTACTTC
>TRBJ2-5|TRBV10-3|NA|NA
CAISEGTGRGETQYF
TGTGCCATCAGTGAAGGGACTGGGAGAGGAGAGACCCAGTACTTC
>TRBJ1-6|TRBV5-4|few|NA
CASSSGQTGGNSPLHF
TGTGCCAGCAGCTCAGGCCAGACCGGTGGGAATTCACCCCTCCACTTT
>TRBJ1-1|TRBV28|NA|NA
CASSFDSTEAFF
TGTGCCAGCAGTTTCGACAGCACTGAAGCTTTCTTT
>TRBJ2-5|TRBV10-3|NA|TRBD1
CAISEGQGSETQYF
TGTGCCATCAGTGAAGGACAGGGGAGCGAGACCCAGTACTTC
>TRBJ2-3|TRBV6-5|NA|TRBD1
CASSSDSGGRTDTQYF
TGTGCCAGCAGTTCCGACTCAGGGGGTCGGACAGATACGCAGTATTTT
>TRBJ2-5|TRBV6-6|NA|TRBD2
CASSTGGWETQYF
TGTGCCAGCAGCACGGGAGGGTGGGAGACCCAGTACTTC
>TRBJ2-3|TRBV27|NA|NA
CASTYLGGSGEDTQYF
TGTGCCAGCACCTACCTAGGGGGAAGCGGGGAAGATACGCAGTATTTT
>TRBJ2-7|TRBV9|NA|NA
CASSVGGLPTYEQYF
TGTGCCAGCAGCGTAGGGGGACTGCCTACCTACGAGCAGTACTTC
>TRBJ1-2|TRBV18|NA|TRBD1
CASSPLDRGGIGYTF
TGTGCCAGCTCACCGTTGGACAGGGGGGGAATCGGCTACACCTTC
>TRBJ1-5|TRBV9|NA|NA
CASSVEGGSNQPQHF
TGTGCCAGCAGCGTAGAAGGCGGGAGCAATCAGCCCCAGCATTTT
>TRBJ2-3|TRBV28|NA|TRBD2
CASIPGGALVTDTQYF
TGTGCCAGCATACCCGGGGGGGCACTCGTCACAGATACGCAGTATTTT